Following are 32 T cell receptor beta chains from one sample sequenced in a study of blood T cell repertoires in COVID-19. Method: immunoSEQ multiplex PCR; TCRdb's copy keeps in-frame clones and lacks some. The profile shows fewer than 200,000 clones, roughly 85% of them singletons. Sequencing input: PBMCs or T cells enriched from blood (not recorded which). The receptor set was obtained from a woman aged 70-85 years in a cohort exposed to, infected with or recovered from COVID-19 (not recorded which).

The CDR3 sequence is CASGLVYGTGGETQYF. The CDR3 DNA follows: TGTGCTAGTGGTTTGGTTTACGGGACTGGGGGAGAGACCCAGTACTTC. The chain employs TRBV12-5 and TRBJ2-5, with D tentatively TRBD2 (6 bases). The length of the CDR3 is 16 residues. Trimming removed 0 bases from V and 4 bases from J, with 15 bases in between. The germline V gene has CDR1 LGHNT and CDR2 FRNRAP.

The sample holds a few counts of this clone. The V and J genes are TRBV5-5 and TRBJ2-7; 7 positions agree with TRBD1. Looked up from germline, CDR1 is SGHKS and CDR2 is YYEKEE (reference sequence). V shed 4 bases, J shed 0 bases, and the junction held 4 bases outside the gene matches. The CDR3 is 14 amino acids. The CDR3, as DNA: TGTGCCAGCAGCGTGACAGGGAACTCCTACGAGCAGTACTTC. Translation gives CASSVTGNSYEQYF. Combining the CDR3 with reference TRBV5-5 and TRBJ2-7 gives the whole variable domain DAGVTQSPTHLIKTRGQQVTLRCSPISGHKSVSWYQQVLGQGPQFIFQYYEKEERGRGNFPDRFSARQFPNYSSELNVNALLLGDSALYLCASSVTGNSYEQYFGPGTRLTVT.

The rearrangement uses TRBV5-1 and TRBJ2-7, with TRBD2 identical over 8 bases. CDR3 length: 15 amino acids. Germline V gives CDR1 SGHRS, CDR2 YFSETQ. Trimming cost V 2 bases and J 6 bases; bases outside gene matches: 10. The CDR3 DNA is TGCGCCAGCAGCTTCGGCGGGCGGGGGGAAGGCGAGCAGTACTTC. Amino acids: CASSFGGRGEGEQYF.

The CDR3 region has the DNA TGTGCCAGCAGTTCGGGACTAGCGTTTATGTACAATGAGCAGTTCTTC. Translating it yields CASSSGLAFMYNEQFF. V usage is TRBV6-2 or TRBV6-3 and J usage is TRBJ2-1; 10 nucleotides match TRBD2. Trimming cost V 4 bases and J 4 bases; bases outside gene matches: 7. The CDR3 sequence is 16 residues long. CDR1 MNHEY and CDR2 SVGEGT come from the germline V gene.

The chain recombines TRBV5-8 with TRBJ2-1, with D possibly being TRBD2 (5 bases). Trimming stripped 4 bases from V and 3 bases from J, with 17 bases between. Germline values: CDR1 SGHTS, CDR2 YDEGEE. The CDR3 has 16 amino acids. CDR3 in amino acids: CASSVGVGLVYNEQFF. In DNA form, the CDR3 reads TGTGCCAGCAGCGTTGGGGTTGGACTCGTCTACAATGAGCAGTTCTTC.

This clone was counted between two and nine times. This chain links TRBV4-3 with TRBJ2-1, with D uncertain. Germline lookup yields CDR1 LGHNA and CDR2 YSLEER. The CDR3 is 15 amino acids. The V end lost 0 bases, the J end lost 0 bases, and 6 bases lay between the germline ends. CDR3 nucleotide sequence: TGCGCCAGCAGCCAAGAAGTTAGCTCCTACAATGAGCAGTTCTTC. Its protein is CASSQEVSSYNEQFF.

The chain employs TRBV5-1 and TRBJ2-5, with a tentative D call TRBD1 (6 bases). The germline gives CDR1 SGHRS, CDR2 YFSETQ. The CDR3 has 14 amino acids. V lost 4 bases and J lost 1, with 11 bases in between. This CDR3 reads CASSHRDTQETQYF. The CDR3 DNA is TGCGCCAGCAGCCACCGGGACACCCAAGAGACCCAGTACTTC.

The chain employs TRBV7-2 and TRBJ2-7; 11 bases match TRBD1. The CDR3 covers 15 residues. The germline gives CDR1 SGHTA, CDR2 FQGNSA. V gave up 5 bases and J gave up 2 bases; unmatched junction bases: 5. CDR3 DNA sequence: TGTGCCAGCAGCCGCCCGGGACAGGGGGCCTACGAGCAGTACTTC. Translation gives CASSRPGQGAYEQYF. Looking up the rest from reference TRBV7-2 and TRBJ2-7 gives the full variable domain: GAGVSQSPSNKVTEKGKDVELRCDPISGHTALYWYRQSLGQGLEFLIYFQGNSAPDKSGLPSDRFSAERTGGSVSTLTIQRTQQEDSAVYLCASSRPGQGAYEQYFGPGTRLTVT.

In this sample, this clone turned up once. The rearrangement uses TRBV4-2 and TRBJ1-2, with D perhaps TRBD1 (5 bases). V gave up 5 bases and J gave up 3 bases, with 16 bases separating them. This CDR3 comprises 15 residues. Germline V gives CDR1 LGHNA, CDR2 YNFKEQ. The CDR3 DNA reads as TGTGCCAGCAGCTTCGACAGAAACCAGTACTATGGCTACACCTTC. Amino acid sequence: CASSFDRNQYYGYTF.

J is TRBJ1-2 and V is TRBV6-5; no clear D gene. The CDR3 runs 14 residues. Germline CDR1 is MNHEY and CDR2 is SVGAGI. Trimming took 3 bases from V and 5 from J, leaving 13 bases between them. CDR3 region: CASSYRAGLYGYTF. The CDR3 nucleotides are TGTGCCAGCAGTTATAGAGCAGGTTTATATGGCTACACCTTC.

With regard to this clone: Other nucleotide sequences in the sample specify the same CDR3. This rearrangement joins TRBV6-1 to TRBJ1-2; D is possibly TRBD1 (5 bases). The V and J ends lost 0 bases and 5 bases respectively, with 7 bases between them. The V gene's germline CDR1 is MNHNS and CDR2 SASEGT. The CDR3 loop spans 13 amino acids. The CDR3 sequence: CASSEAGQYGYTF. The DNA of the CDR3 is TGTGCCAGCAGTGAAGCGGGGCAGTATGGCTACACCTTC.

This clone was observed once. The chain joins TRBV12-3 or TRBV12-4 to TRBJ2-7; D is perhaps TRBD1 (6 bases). The germline V and J ends were trimmed by 3 bases and 1 base, with 7 bases remaining between them. The CDR3 extends over 13 amino acids. The CDR3 reads CASSLTGSYEQYF. CDR3 in DNA: TGTGCCAGCAGTTTGACAGGATCCTACGAGCAGTACTTC.

The genes are TRBV6-5 and TRBJ1-2; D is possibly TRBD1 (5 bases). The CDR3 loop spans 15 amino acids. V was clipped by 7 bases and J by 8 bases, with 23 bases between them. Per the germline V gene, CDR1 is MNHEY and CDR2 is SVGAGI. The CDR3 reads CASTRVAWGGNGYTF. For the CDR3, the DNA is TGTGCCAGCACCAGAGTGGCTTGGGGGGGGAACGGCTACACCTTC.

This clone came up a few times. This sequence joins TRBV9 and TRBJ2-2, with D perhaps TRBD2 (5 bases). The germline gives CDR1 SGDLS, CDR2 YYNGEE. The CDR3 length is 14 residues. With 3 bases removed from V and 5 bases from J, the gap between germline ends came to 11 bases. CDR3 protein: CASSDSRGTGELFF. The CDR3 DNA is TGTGCCAGCAGCGACTCCCGGGGAACCGGGGAGCTGTTTTTT.

The chain is built from TRBV28 and TRBJ2-7, with 10 bases identical to TRBD1. The V segment lost 6 bases and the J segment 5 bases; nucleotides outside the gene matches: 7. The germline V gene encodes CDR1 MDHEN and CDR2 SYDVKM. CDR3 length equals 14 residues. The CDR3 reads CASRQTGGKNEQYF. The CDR3 DNA sequence: TGTGCCAGCAGACAGACAGGGGGCAAGAACGAGCAGTACTTC.

The rearrangement uses TRBV11-2 and TRBJ2-5; tentatively, D is TRBD2 (5 bases). CDR3 length: 15 residues. With 4 bases removed from V and 0 bases from J, the gap between germline ends came to 12 bases. From germline, CDR1 is SGHAT and CDR2 FQNNGV. CDR3 nucleotide sequence: TGTGCCAGCAGCTCGGGAACCAGGTACCAAGAGACCCAGTACTTC. The encoded protein is CASSSGTRYQETQYF.

This clone was seen only a few times. The CDR3 loop reads CASTRGGRIYGYTF. The CDR3, as DNA: TGTGCCAGCACCCGAGGGGGCAGAATCTATGGCTACACCTTC. The chain employs TRBV2 and TRBJ1-2; TRBD1 matches at 7 bases. CDR1 is SNHLY, CDR2 FYNNEI, per germline. V shed 7 bases, J shed 4 bases, and the junction held 9 bases outside the gene matches. The CDR3 is 14 amino acids.

This clone was counted a single time. The chain uses TRBV6-5 and TRBJ2-7; TRBD2 might be the D (5 bases). The CDR3 is made up of 15 amino acids. Germline values: CDR1 MNHEY, CDR2 SVGAGI. V was trimmed by 8 bases and J by 2 bases, leaving 19 bases between them. The CDR3 DNA reads as TGTGCCAGCCGCCGGGGAATAAGTCTGGCCTACGAGCAGTACTTC. It encodes CASRRGISLAYEQYF.

About this clone: One base away lies a much larger clone, so this may be a sequencing read error. The same CDR3 arises from other DNA sequences in this sample as well. The V gene is TRBV28, the J gene TRBJ1-4; D is possibly TRBD1 (5 bases). Germline CDR1 is MDHEN and CDR2 is SYDVKM. The CDR3 has 14 amino acids. The CDR3 protein is CASSYQPGVEKLFF. The DNA of the CDR3 is TGTGCTAGCAGCTACCAACCGGGGGTTGAAAAACTGTTTTTT.

The chain employs TRBV10-3 and TRBJ2-5, with 9 bases that match TRBD1. CDR1 is ENHRY, CDR2 SYGVKD, per germline. The CDR3 is 15 residues long. Unmatched junction bases numbered 10, after V lost 6 bases and J lost 5 bases. The CDR3 here is CAIRANRGRGETQYF. The DNA for the CDR3 is TGTGCCATCAGGGCAAACAGGGGGCGCGGTGAGACCCAGTACTTC.

The V call is TRBV18, the J call TRBJ2-7, with 13 nucleotides matching TRBD2. J gave up 4 bases and V 3 bases, and 3 bases lay outside the gene matches. CDR1 and CDR2 from the germline V gene are KGHSH and LQKENI. The CDR3 runs 15 residues. The CDR3, as DNA: TGTGCCAGCTCACCCCTGGGACTAGCGGGGTACGAGCAGTACTTC. It yields the protein CASSPLGLAGYEQYF.

The chain recombines TRBV5-5 with TRBJ2-7; D is unclear. Trimming removed 1 base at V and 2 bases at J, with 7 bases between. Looked up from germline, CDR1 is SGHKS and CDR2 is YYEKEE (reference sequence). The CDR3 is 13 residues long. Here the CDR3 reads CASSLSGTYEQYF. CDR3 coding DNA: TGTGCCAGCAGCTTGTCTGGCACCTACGAGCAGTACTTC.

Written as DNA, the CDR3 is TGTGCCAGTGGGGACAGGGGTGGTGGAAACACCATATATTTT. Translating it yields CASGDRGGGNTIYF. The V and J genes are TRBV19 and TRBJ1-3; TRBD1 aligns across 10 bases. The CDR3 sequence is 14 residues long. From germline, CDR1 is LNHDA and CDR2 SQIVND (reference sequence). J was trimmed by 3 bases and V by 8 bases; bases with no gene match: 4.

The V gene is TRBV7-9, the J gene TRBJ2-7; D not certain. The length of the CDR3 is 15 residues. Germline loops: CDR1 SEHNR, CDR2 FQNEAQ (reference sequence). V lost 1 base and J lost 5, with 15 bases in between. The CDR3 region has the DNA TGTGCCAGCAGCTTAGGGCAGGTACGGTCGGACGAGCAGTACTTC. Translated: CASSLGQVRSDEQYF.

This chain uses TRBV7-3 with TRBJ1-1; unclear D gene. CDR3 length equals 13 residues. The V and J ends lost 2 bases and 3 bases respectively, with 7 bases between them. The germline V gene encodes CDR1 SGHTA and CDR2 FQGTGA. CDR3 bases: TGTGCCAGCAGCTTATTCACGGACACTGAAGCTTTCTTT. Its protein is CASSLFTDTEAFF.

The table lists this clone with many counts. The V call is TRBV5-8, the J call TRBJ2-7; 10 nucleotides agree with TRBD1. Germline-derived CDR1 and CDR2 are SGHTS and YDEGEE. There are 14 residues in the CDR3. The junction had 5 bases not matched to a gene; V was cut back by 5 bases and J by 3 bases. In DNA, the CDR3 is TGTGCCAGCAGTACGGACAGGGGGTTCTACGAGCAGTACTTC. Translated: CASSTDRGFYEQYF.

The J gene is TRBJ2-2, the V gene TRBV6-5, with TRBD1 identical over 10 bases. In germline, CDR1 is MNHEY, CDR2 SVGAGI. V gave up 6 bases and J gave up 6 bases; unmatched junction bases: 4. The CDR3 has 14 residues. The CDR3 region is CASSRDRGPGELFF. CDR3 nucleotide sequence: TGTGCCAGCAGCCGGGACAGGGGACCCGGGGAGCTGTTTTTT.

This CDR3 is CATSRDNGGGDEQFF. CDR3 sequence (DNA): TGTGCCACCAGCAGAGATAACGGGGGAGGCGATGAGCAGTTCTTC. The V and J genes are TRBV15 and TRBJ2-1, with TRBD2 as a possible D gene (6 bases). Trimming left V 0 bases short and J 8 bases short, with 14 bases between. Germline assignment: CDR1 LNHNV and CDR2 YYDKDF (reference sequence). CDR3 length: 15 residues.

This clone was recorded once. The chain employs TRBV6-5 and TRBJ2-7; 11 bases are a match to TRBD2. The CDR3 is 13 amino acids. J gave up 7 bases and V 6 bases, and 5 bases lay outside the gene matches. Per the germline V gene, CDR1 is MNHEY and CDR2 is SVGAGI. This CDR3 reads CASRASGRWEQYF. CDR3 bases: TGTGCCAGCAGGGCTAGCGGGAGGTGGGAGCAGTACTTC.

V gene TRBV11-2 combines with J gene TRBJ2-7, with 10 bases aligning to TRBD2. The CDR3 sequence is 16 residues long. V lost 5 bases, J lost 6 bases, and 13 bases stayed unmatched. The V gene's germline CDR1 is SGHAT and CDR2 FQNNGV. The DNA of the CDR3 is TGTGCCAGCAGCAGGCAAGCTAGCGGGAGCTGGGGCGAGCAGTACTTC. Translating gives CASSRQASGSWGEQYF. Based on the CDR3 plus reference TRBV11-2 and TRBJ2-7, the full variable domain is EAGVAQSPRYKIIEKRQSVAFWCNPISGHATLYWYQQILGQGPKLLIQFQNNGVVDDSQLPKDRFSAERLKGVDSTLKIQPAKLEDSAVYLCASSRQASGSWGEQYFGPGTRLTVT.

The chain is built from TRBV11-3 and TRBJ2-7, with D perhaps matching TRBD2 (6 bases). The CDR3 consists of 14 residues. Germline loops: CDR1 SGHNT, CDR2 YENEEA. Trimming took 0 bases from V and 4 from J, leaving 10 bases between them. The CDR3 loop is CASSLERDGYEQYF. DNA of the CDR3: TGTGCCAGCAGCTTAGAGCGGGATGGGTACGAGCAGTACTTC. The variable domain in full, completed from reference TRBV11-3 and TRBJ2-7, reads EAGVVQSPRYKIIEKKQPVAFWCNPISGHNTLYWYLQNLGQGPELLIRYENEEAVDDSQLPKDRFSAERLKGVDSTLKIQPAELGDSAVYLCASSLERDGYEQYFGPGTRLTVT.

V gene TRBV30 combines with J gene TRBJ2-3; tentatively, D is TRBD2 (6 bases). Germline V CDR1 and CDR2: GTSNPN, SVGIG (reference sequence). This CDR3 contains 14 residues. V lost 5 bases and J lost 5, with 17 bases in between. The CDR3 DNA reads as TGTGCCTGGGCCGGGACCTTGGGGGGAGATACGCAGTATTTT. Translated, it gives CAWAGTLGGDTQYF. Full variable domain (outside the CDR3, taken from reference TRBV30 and TRBJ2-3): SQTIHQWPATLVQPVGSPLSLECTVEGTSNPNLYWYRQAAGRGLQLLFYSVGIGQISSEVPQNLSASRPQDRQFILSSKKLLLSDSGFYLCAWAGTLGGDTQYFGPGTRLTVL.